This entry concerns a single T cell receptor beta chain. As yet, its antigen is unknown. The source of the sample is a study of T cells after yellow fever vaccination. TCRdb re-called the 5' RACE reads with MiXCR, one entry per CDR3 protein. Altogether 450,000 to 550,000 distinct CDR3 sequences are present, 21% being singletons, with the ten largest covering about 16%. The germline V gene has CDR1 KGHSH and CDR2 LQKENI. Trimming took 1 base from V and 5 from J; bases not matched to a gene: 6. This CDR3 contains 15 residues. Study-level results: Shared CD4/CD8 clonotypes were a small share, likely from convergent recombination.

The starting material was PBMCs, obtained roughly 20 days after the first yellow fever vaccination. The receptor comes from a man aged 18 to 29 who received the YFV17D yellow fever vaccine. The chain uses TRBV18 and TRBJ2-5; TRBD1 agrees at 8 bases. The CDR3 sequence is CASSPQQGAKETQYF. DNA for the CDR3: TGTGCCAGCTCACCACAGCAGGGGGCGAAGGAGACCCAGTACTTC.